The 5 T cell receptor beta chains presented below share a single source sample, sequenced in a study of blood T cell repertoires in COVID-19. Measured with immunoSEQ multiplex PCR; TCRdb has only the in-frame clones, and not every one. The sample has about 210,000 clones; roughly nine tenths are singletons. Sequencing was done on a sample of peripheral blood. The source is a man between 40 and 49 years old with acute or convalescent COVID-19.

V gene TRBV21-1 combines with J gene TRBJ1-1. TRBV21-1 is deemed a pseudogene. CDR3 length: 15 residues. This CDR3 is CASSQGAGPNTEAFF. The DNA of the CDR3 is TGTGCCAGCAGCCAAGGGGCGGGCCCGAACACTGAAGCTTTCTTT.

The chain carries TRBV6-5 and TRBJ1-2; maybe TRBD1 (6 bases). Germline values: CDR1 MNHEY, CDR2 SVGAGI. The CDR3 contains 15 residues. Trimming stripped 7 bases from V and 4 bases from J, with 19 bases between. The CDR3 coding sequence is TGTGCCAGCATACCCAGGGGAGAGGCTTCCTATGGCTACACCTTC. Amino acids: CASIPRGEASYGYTF.

The V gene is TRBV5-1, the J gene TRBJ2-7, with D tentatively TRBD1 (6 bases). Trimming removed 0 bases at V and 2 bases at J, with 15 bases between. The CDR3 runs 16 residues. CDR1 is SGHRS, CDR2 YFSETQ, per germline. Here the CDR3 reads CASSLVTGTMTYEQYF. The CDR3, as DNA: TGCGCCAGCAGCTTGGTTACTGGGACAATGACCTACGAGCAGTACTTC.

V usage is TRBV4-1 and J usage is TRBJ1-6, with TRBD1 as a possible D gene (6 bases). Germline-derived CDR1 and CDR2 are MGHRA and YSYEKL. The CDR3 runs 15 residues. The V end lost 0 bases, the J end lost 9 bases, and 12 bases lay between the germline ends. CDR3 nucleotide sequence: TGCGCCAGCAGCCAAGATGTTCAGGGGCGTTCACCCCTCCACTTT. It encodes CASSQDVQGRSPLHF.

The chain carries TRBV11-2 and TRBJ2-7, with D possibly matching TRBD2 (5 bases). CDR1 and CDR2 from the germline V gene are SGHAT and FQNNGV. The CDR3 is 13 amino acids. The V gene lost 4 bases and the J gene lost 4 bases, with 11 bases spanning the gap. The CDR3 nucleotides are TGTGCCAGCAGCTCGTTGGACTTGTACGAGCAGTACTTC. Its protein is CASSSLDLYEQYF.